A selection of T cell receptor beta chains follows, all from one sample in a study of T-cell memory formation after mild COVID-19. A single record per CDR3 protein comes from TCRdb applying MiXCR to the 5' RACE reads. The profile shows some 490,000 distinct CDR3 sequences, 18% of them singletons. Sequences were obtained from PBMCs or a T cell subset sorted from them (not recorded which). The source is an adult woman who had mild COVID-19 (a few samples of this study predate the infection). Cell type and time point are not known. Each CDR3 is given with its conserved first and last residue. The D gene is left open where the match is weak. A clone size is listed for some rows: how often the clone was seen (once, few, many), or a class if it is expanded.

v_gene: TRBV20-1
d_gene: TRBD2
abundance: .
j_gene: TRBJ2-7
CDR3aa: CSASRTSGFYEQYF
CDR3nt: TGCAGTGCTTCGAGGACTAGCGGCTTCTACGAGCAGTACTTC

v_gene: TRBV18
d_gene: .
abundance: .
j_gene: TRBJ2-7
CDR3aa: CASSRGAGSSYEQYF
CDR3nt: TGTGCCAGCTCCCGGGGGGCAGGGAGCTCCTACGAGCAGTACTTC

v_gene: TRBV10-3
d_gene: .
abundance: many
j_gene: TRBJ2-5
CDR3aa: CAISDQRAAQETQYF
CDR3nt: TGTGCCATCAGTGATCAAAGAGCGGCGCAAGAGACCCAGTACTTC

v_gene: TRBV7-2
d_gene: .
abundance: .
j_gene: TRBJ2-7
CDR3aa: CASSSLDRYEQYF
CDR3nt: TGTGCCAGCAGCTCCCTTGACCGCTACGAGCAGTACTTC

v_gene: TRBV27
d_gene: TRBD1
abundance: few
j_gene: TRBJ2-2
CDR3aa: CASSPRDRGVGELFF
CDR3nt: TGTGCCAGCAGTCCCCGGGACAGGGGTGTCGGGGAGCTGTTTTTT

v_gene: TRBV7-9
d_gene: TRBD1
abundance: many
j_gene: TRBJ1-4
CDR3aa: CASSPGQGNEKLFF
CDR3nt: TGTGCCAGCAGTCCGGGACAGGGGAATGAAAAACTGTTTTTT

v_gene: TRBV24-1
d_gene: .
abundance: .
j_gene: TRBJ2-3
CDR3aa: CATRGGGGRTDTQYF
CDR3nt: TGTGCCACCAGGGGCGGAGGGGGCCGCACAGATACGCAGTATTTT

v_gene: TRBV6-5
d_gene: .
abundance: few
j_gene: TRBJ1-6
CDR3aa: CASSSNGYSGLNSPLHF
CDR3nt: TGTGCCAGCAGCTCAAATGGTTACAGTGGTCTTAATTCACCCCTCCACTTT

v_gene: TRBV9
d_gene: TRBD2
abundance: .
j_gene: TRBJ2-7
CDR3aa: CASSVGLAPSYEQYF
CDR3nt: TGTGCCAGCAGCGTAGGACTAGCGCCCTCCTACGAGCAGTACTTC

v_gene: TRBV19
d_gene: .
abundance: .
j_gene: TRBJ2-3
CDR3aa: CASSIRVRADTQYF
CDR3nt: TGTGCCAGTAGTATCAGGGTAAGGGCAGATACGCAGTATTTT